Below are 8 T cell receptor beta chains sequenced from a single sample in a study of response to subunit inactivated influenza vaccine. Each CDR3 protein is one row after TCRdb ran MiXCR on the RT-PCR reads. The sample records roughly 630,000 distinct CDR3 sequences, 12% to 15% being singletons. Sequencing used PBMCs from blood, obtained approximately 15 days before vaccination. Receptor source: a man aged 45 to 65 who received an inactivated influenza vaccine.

The CDR3 sequence is CASSISGVGNEQFF. The CDR3 DNA reads as TGTGCCAGCAGCATATCGGGGGTGGGGAATGAGCAGTTCTTC. V gene TRBV7-6 combines with J gene TRBJ2-1, with a weak D call TRBD2 (6 bases). The CDR3 loop spans 14 amino acids. Germline lookup yields CDR1 SGHVS and CDR2 FNYEAQ. V was clipped by 5 bases and J by 7 bases, with 15 bases between them.

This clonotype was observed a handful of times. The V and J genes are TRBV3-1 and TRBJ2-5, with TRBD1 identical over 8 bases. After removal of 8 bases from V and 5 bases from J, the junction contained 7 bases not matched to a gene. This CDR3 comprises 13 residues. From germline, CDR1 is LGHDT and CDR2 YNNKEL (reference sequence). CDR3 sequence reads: CASDSRGRETQYF. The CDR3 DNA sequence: TGTGCCAGCGATTCCAGGGGGCGGGAGACCCAGTACTTC.

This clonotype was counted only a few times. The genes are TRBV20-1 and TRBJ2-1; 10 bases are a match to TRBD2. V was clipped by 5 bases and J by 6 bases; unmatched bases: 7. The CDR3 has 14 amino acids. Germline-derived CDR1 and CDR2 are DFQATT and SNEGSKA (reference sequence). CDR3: CSAGTSGTANEQFF. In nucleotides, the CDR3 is TGCAGTGCTGGAACTAGCGGGACGGCCAATGAGCAGTTCTTC.

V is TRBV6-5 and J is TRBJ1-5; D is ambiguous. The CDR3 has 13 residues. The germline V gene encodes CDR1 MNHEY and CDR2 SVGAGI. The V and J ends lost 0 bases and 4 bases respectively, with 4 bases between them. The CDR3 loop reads CASSYSRNQPQHF. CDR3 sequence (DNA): TGTGCCAGCAGTTACTCTAGAAATCAGCCCCAGCATTTT.

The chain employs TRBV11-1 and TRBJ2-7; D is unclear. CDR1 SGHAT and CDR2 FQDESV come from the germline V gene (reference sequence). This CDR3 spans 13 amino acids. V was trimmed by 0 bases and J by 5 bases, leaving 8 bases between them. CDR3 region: CASSLAQRDEQYF. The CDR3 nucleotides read TGTGCCAGCAGCTTAGCGCAGAGAGACGAGCAGTACTTC.

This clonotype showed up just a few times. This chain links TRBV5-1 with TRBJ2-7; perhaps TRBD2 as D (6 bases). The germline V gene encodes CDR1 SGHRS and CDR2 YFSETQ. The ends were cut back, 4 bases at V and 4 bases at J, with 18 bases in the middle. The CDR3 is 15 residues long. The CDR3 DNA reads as TGCGCCAGCAGCAGCCCGGGGACTCCGCAATACGAGCAGTACTTC. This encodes CASSSPGTPQYEQYF. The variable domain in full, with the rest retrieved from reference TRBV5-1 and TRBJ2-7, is KAGVTQTPRYLIKTRGQQVTLSCSPISGHRSVSWYQQTPGQGLQFLFEYFSETQRNKGNFPGRFSGRQFSNSRSEMNVSTLELGDSALYLCASSSPGTPQYEQYFGPGTRLTVT.

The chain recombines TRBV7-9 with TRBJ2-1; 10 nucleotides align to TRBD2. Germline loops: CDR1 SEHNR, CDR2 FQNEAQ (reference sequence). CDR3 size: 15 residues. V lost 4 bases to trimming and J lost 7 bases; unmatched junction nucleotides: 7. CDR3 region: CASSSAGTSVNEQFF. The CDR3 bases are TGTGCCAGCAGCTCCGCCGGGACTAGCGTTAATGAGCAGTTCTTC.

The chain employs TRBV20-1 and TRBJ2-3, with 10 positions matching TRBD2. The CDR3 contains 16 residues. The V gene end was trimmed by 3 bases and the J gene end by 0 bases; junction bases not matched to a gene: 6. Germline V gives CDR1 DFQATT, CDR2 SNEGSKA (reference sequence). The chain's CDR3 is CSASGASGGSTDTQYF. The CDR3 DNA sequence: TGCAGTGCTAGCGGGGCTAGCGGGGGTAGCACAGATACGCAGTATTTT.